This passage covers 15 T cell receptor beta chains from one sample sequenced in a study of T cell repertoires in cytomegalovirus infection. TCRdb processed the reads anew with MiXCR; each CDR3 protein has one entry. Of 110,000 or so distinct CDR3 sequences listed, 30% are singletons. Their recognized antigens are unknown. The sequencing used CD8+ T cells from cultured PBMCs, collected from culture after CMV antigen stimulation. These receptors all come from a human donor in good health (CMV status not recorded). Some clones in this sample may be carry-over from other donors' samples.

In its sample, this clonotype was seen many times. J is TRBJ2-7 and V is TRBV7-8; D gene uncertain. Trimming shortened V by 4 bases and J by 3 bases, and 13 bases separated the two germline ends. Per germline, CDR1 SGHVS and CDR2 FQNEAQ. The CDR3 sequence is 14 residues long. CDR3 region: CASSSSWPLYEQYF. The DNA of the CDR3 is TGTGCCAGCAGCTCCTCTTGGCCCCTCTACGAGCAGTACTTC. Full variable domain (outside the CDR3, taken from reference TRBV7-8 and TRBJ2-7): GAGVSQSPRYKVAKRGQDVALRCDPISGHVSLFWYQQALGQGPEFLTYFQNEAQLDKSGLPSDRFFAERPEGSVSTLKIQRTQQEDSAVYLCASSSSWPLYEQYFGPGTRLTVT.

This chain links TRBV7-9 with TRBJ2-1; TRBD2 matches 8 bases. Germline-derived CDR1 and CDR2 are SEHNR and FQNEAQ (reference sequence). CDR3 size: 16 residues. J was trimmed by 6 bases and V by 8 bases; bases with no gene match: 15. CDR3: CASLRPGLGPVNEQFF. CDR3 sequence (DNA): TGTGCCAGCCTCCGCCCGGGACTAGGCCCGGTCAATGAGCAGTTCTTC.

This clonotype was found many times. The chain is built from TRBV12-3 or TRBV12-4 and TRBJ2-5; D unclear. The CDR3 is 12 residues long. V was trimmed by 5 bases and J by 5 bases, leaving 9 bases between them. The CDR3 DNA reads TGTGCCAGCAGTCCGCCTTCCGAGACCCAGTACTTC. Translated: CASSPPSETQYF.

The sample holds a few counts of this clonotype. The CDR3 nucleotides are TGTGCCAGCAGTTTAGGACTGACGGTCTATGAGCAGTTCTTC. It codes for CASSLGLTVYEQFF. The chain links TRBV6-2 or TRBV6-3 to TRBJ2-1; possibly TRBD2 for D (5 bases). The germline V gene encodes CDR1 MNHEY and CDR2 SVGEGT. The CDR3 sequence is 14 residues long. The V and J ends lost 4 bases and 8 bases respectively, with 15 bases between them.

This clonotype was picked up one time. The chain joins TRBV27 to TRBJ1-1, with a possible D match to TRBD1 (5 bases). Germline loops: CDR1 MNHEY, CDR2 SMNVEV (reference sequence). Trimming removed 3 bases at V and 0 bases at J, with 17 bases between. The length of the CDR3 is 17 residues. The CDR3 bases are TGTGCCAGCAGTTTGTACGATGCGGGGCCCCTGAACACTGAAGCTTTCTTT. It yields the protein CASSLYDAGPLNTEAFF.

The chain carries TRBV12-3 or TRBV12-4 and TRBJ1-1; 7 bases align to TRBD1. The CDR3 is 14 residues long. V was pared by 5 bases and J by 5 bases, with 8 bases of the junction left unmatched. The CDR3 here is CASSVQGWGTEAFF. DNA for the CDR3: TGTGCCAGCAGTGTACAGGGGTGGGGTACTGAAGCTTTCTTT.

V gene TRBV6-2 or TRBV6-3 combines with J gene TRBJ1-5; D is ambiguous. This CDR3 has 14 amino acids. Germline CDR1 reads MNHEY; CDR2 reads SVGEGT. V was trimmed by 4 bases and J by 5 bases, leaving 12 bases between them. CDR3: CASSSLAGDQPQHF. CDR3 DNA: TGTGCCAGCAGTTCTCTGGCGGGCGATCAGCCCCAGCATTTT.

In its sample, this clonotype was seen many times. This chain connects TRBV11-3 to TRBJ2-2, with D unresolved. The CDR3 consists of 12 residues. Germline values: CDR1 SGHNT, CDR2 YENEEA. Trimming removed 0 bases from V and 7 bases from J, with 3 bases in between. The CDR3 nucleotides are TGTGCCAGCAGCTTAGACGACGGGGAGCTGTTTTTT. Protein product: CASSLDDGELFF.

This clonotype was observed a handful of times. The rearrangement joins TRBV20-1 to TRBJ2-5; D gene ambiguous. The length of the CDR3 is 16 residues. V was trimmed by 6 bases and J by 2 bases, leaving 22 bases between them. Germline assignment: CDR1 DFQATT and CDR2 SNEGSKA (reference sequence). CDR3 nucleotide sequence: TGCAGTGCCAGTGGCGTCAGCTACCTTACACAAGAGACCCAGTACTTC. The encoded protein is CSASGVSYLTQETQYF.

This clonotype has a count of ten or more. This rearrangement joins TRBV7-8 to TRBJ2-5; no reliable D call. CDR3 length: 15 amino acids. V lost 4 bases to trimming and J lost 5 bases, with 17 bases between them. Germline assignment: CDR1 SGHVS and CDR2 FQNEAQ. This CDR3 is CASSSGDLGGETQYF. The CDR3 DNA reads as TGTGCCAGCAGCTCAGGAGATCTGGGCGGCGAGACCCAGTACTTC.

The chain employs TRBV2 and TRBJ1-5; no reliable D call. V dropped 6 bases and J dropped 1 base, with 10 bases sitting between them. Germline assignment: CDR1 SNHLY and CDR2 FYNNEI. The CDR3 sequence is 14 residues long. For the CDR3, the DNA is TGTGCCAGCAGCGATTTCAGGAGCAATCAGCCCCAGCATTTT. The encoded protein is CASSDFRSNQPQHF.

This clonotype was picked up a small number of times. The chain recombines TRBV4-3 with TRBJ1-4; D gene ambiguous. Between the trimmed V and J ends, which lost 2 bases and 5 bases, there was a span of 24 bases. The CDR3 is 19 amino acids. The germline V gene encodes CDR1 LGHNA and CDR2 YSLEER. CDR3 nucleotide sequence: TGCGCCAGCAGCCAAACCTCGGTTGGAAGGGCCAGACCGAATGAAAAACTGTTTTTT. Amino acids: CASSQTSVGRARPNEKLFF.

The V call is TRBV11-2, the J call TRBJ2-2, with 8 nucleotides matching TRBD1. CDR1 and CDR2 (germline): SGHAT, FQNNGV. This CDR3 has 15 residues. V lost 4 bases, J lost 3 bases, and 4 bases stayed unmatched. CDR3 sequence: CASSSRTGYTGELFF. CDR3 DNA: TGTGCCAGCAGCTCCCGGACAGGGTACACCGGGGAGCTGTTTTTT.

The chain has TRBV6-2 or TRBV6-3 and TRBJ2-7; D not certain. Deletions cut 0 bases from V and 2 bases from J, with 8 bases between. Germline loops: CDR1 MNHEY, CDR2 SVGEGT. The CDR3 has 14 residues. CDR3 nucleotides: TGTGCCAGCAGTTACTCCTTTGGAACCTACGAGCAGTACTTC. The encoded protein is CASSYSFGTYEQYF.

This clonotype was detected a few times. The CDR3 here is CASSLLYDRGDLNYGYTF. The CDR3 DNA reads TGTGCCAGCAGTTTGCTATACGACAGGGGCGACTTAAACTATGGCTACACCTTC. The V and J genes are TRBV28 and TRBJ1-2, with 8 bases matching TRBD1. CDR1 and CDR2 (germline): MDHEN, SYDVKM. Trimming took 3 bases from V and 2 from J; bases not matched to a gene: 14. The CDR3 totals 18 residues.